These T cell receptor beta chains were read from a single sample in a study of blood T cell repertoires in COVID-19. Sequenced by immunoSEQ multiplex PCR; TCRdb stores in-frame clones only, minus some. The sample includes some 450,000 clones, about 90% of them seen just once. Sequences were obtained from peripheral blood. All receptors come from a man aged 18 to 29 with COVID-19, enrolled during active disease. Both conserved end residues are part of each CDR3. D genes are given only for firm matches. Size tells how often a clone was seen (once, few, many) or the class of an expanded clone, and some rows leave it out.

>TRBJ2-7|NA|TRBV29-1|TRBD2
CSVGTSPYEQYF
TGCAGCGTGGGGACTAGCCCCTACGAGCAGTACTTC
>TRBJ2-3|NA|TRBV27|TRBD2
CASSLIAGGLADTQYF
TGTGCCAGCAGTTTAATAGCGGGGGGCTTAGCAGATACGCAGTATTTT
>TRBJ2-4|NA|TRBV3-1/TRBV3-2|TRBD1
CASSPTGNRNIQYF
TGTGCCAGCAGCCCGACAGGGAACCGAAACATTCAGTACTTC
>TRBJ2-5|once|TRBV7-2|NA
CASSLEWRETQYF
TGTGCCAGCAGCTTAGAATGGAGAGAGACCCAGTACTTC
>TRBJ2-3|NA|TRBV11-2|NA
CASSSPGRTDTQYF
TGTGCCAGCAGCTCTCCTGGGCGCACAGATACGCAGTATTTT
>TRBJ1-2|NA|TRBV3-1/TRBV3-2|TRBD1
CASSQGLQGAYGYTF
TGTGCCAGCAGCCAAGGGCTACAGGGGGCTTATGGCTACACCTTC
>TRBJ2-4|NA|TRBV30|TRBD1
CAWSTGAAVIQYF
TGTGCCTGGAGCACAGGGGCTGCGGTCATTCAGTACTTC
>TRBJ2-1|NA|TRBV5-5|TRBD1
CASSWGQGLDEQFF
TGTGCCAGCAGCTGGGGACAGGGGCTCGATGAGCAGTTCTTC
>TRBJ1-4|NA|TRBV2|NA
CASEIQGLFF
TGTGCCAGCGAAATCCAGGGACTGTTTTTT
>TRBJ2-7|once|TRBV6-5|TRBD1
CASSYTGQGAVQYF
TGTGCCAGCAGTTACACCGGACAGGGGGCTGTGCAGTACTTC
>TRBJ2-7|NA|TRBV28|TRBD2
CASNEGLLAGGPTEQYF
TGTGCCAGCAACGAGGGGTTACTAGCGGGAGGGCCGACCGAGCAGTACTTC
>TRBJ2-5|NA|TRBV9|NA
CASSPLDTEETQYF
TGTGCCAGCAGCCCGCTGGACACAGAAGAGACCCAGTACTTC
>TRBJ1-1|NA|TRBV5-1|TRBD1
CASSKTGGTEAFF
TGCGCCAGCAGCAAAACAGGGGGCACTGAAGCTTTCTTT
>TRBJ2-7|NA|TRBV15|NA
CATSRDGGAPSYEQYF
TGTGCCACCAGCAGAGATGGGGGGGCCCCCTCCTACGAGCAGTACTTC
>TRBJ1-2|NA|TRBV5-4|NA
CASSLDPKGPNYGYTF
TGTGCCAGCAGCTTGGATCCAAAGGGGCCTAACTATGGCTACACCTTC
>TRBJ2-5|NA|TRBV7-2|NA
CASSLGFRQETQYF
TGTGCCAGCAGCTTAGGTTTTAGACAAGAGACCCAGTACTTC
>TRBJ2-6|NA|TRBV5-1|TRBD2
CASRAGLAARGAGANVLTF
TGCGCCAGCAGAGCGGGACTAGCGGCTCGAGGGGCCGGGGCCAACGTCCTGACTTTC
>TRBJ2-1|NA|TRBV3-1/TRBV3-2|TRBD2
CASSQTVWTSGNNEQFF
TGTGCCAGCAGCCAAACTGTTTGGACTAGCGGAAACAATGAGCAGTTCTTC
>TRBJ2-4|NA|TRBV5-4|NA
CASSIATGPKNIQYF
TGTGCCAGCAGCATTGCAACAGGGCCCAAAAACATTCAGTACTTC
>TRBJ1-1|NA|TRBV6-6|TRBD1
CASSYGQGGDTEAFF
TGTGCCAGCAGTTACGGACAGGGGGGCGACACTGAAGCTTTCTTT
>TRBJ1-1|NA|TRBV10-2|NA
CASRLGGNTEAFF
TGCGCCAGCAGATTAGGGGGTAACACTGAAGCTTTCTTT
>TRBJ2-7|NA|TRBV5-4|TRBD2
CASSFSPAGGSEQYF
TGTGCCAGCAGTTTTTCACCAGCGGGAGGAAGCGAGCAGTACTTC
>TRBJ2-2|NA|TRBV7-9|NA
CASSLRSRGELFF
TGTGCCAGCAGCTTACGGTCACGCGGGGAGCTGTTTTTT
>TRBJ1-5|NA|TRBV9|NA
CASSGGGGSGQPQHF
TGTGCCAGCAGCGGCGGGGGGGGAAGTGGCCAGCCCCAGCATTTT
>TRBJ2-7|NA|TRBV19|NA
CASSRIGDTGSYEQYF
TGTGCCAGTAGCCGCATAGGGGATACGGGTTCCTACGAGCAGTACTTC
>TRBJ2-1|NA|TRBV4-2|NA
CASSQGGMDEQFF
TGTGCCAGCAGCCAAGGAGGGATGGATGAGCAGTTCTTC
>TRBJ2-1|NA|TRBV5-1|NA
CASRPSREEQFF
TGCGCCAGCAGGCCGTCTAGGGAGGAGCAGTTCTTC
>TRBJ2-1|NA|TRBV30|TRBD1
CAWRGEVGQDNEQFF
TGTGCCTGGAGGGGGGAAGTAGGACAGGACAATGAGCAGTTCTTC
>TRBJ1-1|NA|TRBV2|NA
CASSGNRDTEAFF
TGTGCCAGCAGTGGGAACAGGGACACTGAAGCTTTCTTT
>TRBJ2-6|NA|TRBV5-4|TRBD1
CASSSQGTGANVLTF
TGTGCCAGCAGCTCACAGGGGACTGGGGCCAACGTCCTGACTTTC
>TRBJ2-1|NA|TRBV6-5|TRBD2
CASRPGTNFNEQFF
TGTGCCAGCAGGCCCGGGACTAACTTCAATGAGCAGTTCTTC
>TRBJ2-3|NA|TRBV7-2|NA
CASSLTGLPGDTQYF
TGTGCCAGCAGCTTGACGGGACTCCCCGGAGATACGCAGTATTTT
>TRBJ1-3|NA|TRBV4-1|NA
CASSQSVSGNTIYF
TGCGCCAGCAGCCAGTCGGTCTCTGGAAACACCATATATTTT
>TRBJ1-5|NA|TRBV2|TRBD1
CASSGGQGSNQPQHF
TGTGCCAGCAGTGGGGGACAGGGTAGCAATCAGCCCCAGCATTTT
>TRBJ2-5|NA|TRBV2|TRBD2
CASRAGRLQETQYF
TGTGCCAGCAGAGCCGGGAGGCTCCAAGAGACCCAGTACTTC
>TRBJ1-5|NA|TRBV2|NA
CASSEEGSNQPQHF
TGTGCCAGCAGTGAGGAGGGAAGCAATCAGCCCCAGCATTTT
>TRBJ1-6|NA|TRBV21-1|NA
CASREPGHNSPLHF
TGTGCCAGCAGGGAACCGGGACACAATTCACCCCTCCACTTT
>TRBJ2-2|NA|TRBV29-1|TRBD1
CSVKKGTGNTGELFF
TGCAGCGTTAAGAAGGGGACAGGGAACACCGGGGAGCTGTTTTTT
>TRBJ2-5|NA|TRBV5-1|NA
CASRTGRRETQYF
TGCGCCAGCCGCACCGGTCGGAGAGAGACCCAGTACTTC
>TRBJ2-7|NA|TRBV7-9|TRBD2
CASSLAASGRLSYEQYF
TGTGCCAGCAGCTTAGCGGCTAGCGGGAGGCTCTCCTACGAGCAGTACTTC
>TRBJ2-1|NA|TRBV5-4|TRBD2
CASSSRAGGPYNEQFF
TGTGCCAGCAGCTCTAGAGCGGGAGGGCCCTACAATGAGCAGTTCTTC
>TRBJ2-2|NA|TRBV6-4|NA
CASSEQGGAGELFF
TGTGCCAGCAGTGAACAAGGAGGGGCCGGGGAGCTGTTTTTT
>TRBJ2-5|NA|TRBV7-9|TRBD1
CASSQRQGQETQYF
TGTGCCAGCAGCCAGAGACAGGGGCAAGAGACCCAGTACTTC
>TRBJ1-5|NA|TRBV2|NA
CASSEWMGPSNQPQHF
TGTGCCAGCAGCGAGTGGATGGGGCCCAGCAATCAGCCCCAGCATTTT
>TRBJ1-2|NA|TRBV3-1/TRBV3-2|NA
CASSQRQNYGYTF
TGTGCCAGCAGCCAAAGACAGAACTATGGCTACACCTTC
>TRBJ2-3|NA|TRBV11-2|NA
CASSLGWLTDTQYF
TGTGCCAGCAGCTTAGGTTGGCTCACAGATACGCAGTATTTT
>TRBJ1-3|NA|TRBV27|NA
CASSLSRKAGNTIYF
TGTGCCAGCAGTTTATCCAGGAAAGCTGGAAACACCATATATTTT
>TRBJ1-1|NA|TRBV7-9|NA
CASSLAGAVMNTEAFF
TGTGCCAGCAGCTTAGCGGGGGCAGTAATGAACACTGAAGCTTTCTTT
>TRBJ2-7|NA|TRBV28|TRBD2
CASCRGGRDEQYF
TGTGCCAGCTGCCGGGGGGGGCGGGACGAGCAGTACTTC
>TRBJ1-4|NA|TRBV3-1/TRBV3-2|TRBD1
CASSQLPGQINEKLFF
TGTGCCAGCAGCCAACTGCCGGGACAGATTAATGAAAAACTGTTTTTT
>TRBJ2-7|NA|TRBV6-2/TRBV6-3|NA
CASSFPGAYEQYF
TGTGCCAGCAGTTTCCCAGGGGCCTACGAGCAGTACTTC
>TRBJ1-2|NA|TRBV6-5|NA
CASSYSWDNRYGYTF
TGTGCCAGCAGTTACTCCTGGGACAATCGCTATGGCTACACCTTC
>TRBJ2-2|NA|TRBV5-1|NA
CASSLGTRANTGELFF
TGCGCCAGCAGCTTAGGAACCAGGGCGAACACCGGGGAGCTGTTTTTT